The clone carrying this TCR beta chain has only a few counts. Authors' data handling: Reference gene primer amplification gave estimated nucleated cell counts. The protocol was immunoSEQ multiplex PCR, while the TCRdb copy is restricted to in-frame clones and leaves out a portion. That table furnishes V, J and clone size, whereas the DNA furnished D and trimming. This table holds about 110,000 clones, approximately 84% found once. The entry originates in a study of blood T cell repertoires in COVID-19. Study context: Samples of COVID-19 (acute and convalescent) were obtained from the United States, Italy and Spain.

The CDR3 is made up of 18 amino acids. From germline, CDR1 is SGHVS and CDR2 FQNEAQ. Trimming removed 4 bases from V and 0 bases from J; junction bases left unmatched: 7. Sample: peripheral blood. The sequence was collected from a human donor in a cohort sampled during active COVID-19. The V call is TRBV7-8, the J call TRBJ2-6; 9 positions match TRBD1. CDR3 region: CASSSQGARPSGANVLTF. CDR3 DNA: TGTGCCAGCAGCTCACAGGGGGCTCGACCCTCTGGGGCCAACGTCCTGACTTTC.